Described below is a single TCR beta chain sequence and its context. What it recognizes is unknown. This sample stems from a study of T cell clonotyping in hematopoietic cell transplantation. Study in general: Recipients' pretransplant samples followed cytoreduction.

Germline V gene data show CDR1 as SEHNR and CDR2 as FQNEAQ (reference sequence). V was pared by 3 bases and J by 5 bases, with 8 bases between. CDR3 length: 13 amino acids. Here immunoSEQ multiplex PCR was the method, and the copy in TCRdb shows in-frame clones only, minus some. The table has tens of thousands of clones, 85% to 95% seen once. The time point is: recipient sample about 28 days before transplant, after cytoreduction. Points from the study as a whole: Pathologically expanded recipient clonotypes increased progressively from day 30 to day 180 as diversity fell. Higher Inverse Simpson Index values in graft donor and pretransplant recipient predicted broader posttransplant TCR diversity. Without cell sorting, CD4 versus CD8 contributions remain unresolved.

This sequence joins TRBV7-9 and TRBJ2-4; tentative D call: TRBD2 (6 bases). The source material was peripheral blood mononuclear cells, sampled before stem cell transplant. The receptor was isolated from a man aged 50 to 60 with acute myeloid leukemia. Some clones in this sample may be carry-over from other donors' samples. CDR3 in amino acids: CASSFGGENIQYF. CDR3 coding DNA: TGTGCCAGCAGCTTCGGAGGGGAAAACATTCAGTACTTC.